Listed below are T cell receptor beta chains from one sample, sequenced in a study of cytomegalovirus exposure and HLA in healthy donors. Here immunoSEQ multiplex PCR was the method, and the copy in TCRdb shows in-frame clones only, minus some. The sample consists of over 80,000 clones, under 85% of them appearing once. The specimen sequenced was PBMCs. The receptor set was obtained from a woman aged 35 to 49 in good health and CMV-seronegative. CDR3s include the opening cysteine and the closing phenylalanine or tryptophan. D genes are given only for firm matches. Clone size appears in some rows only: once, few, many, or a class for an expanded clone.

d_call cdr3_length j_call v_call clone_size cdr3_nt cdr3_aa
. 15 TRBJ2-1 TRBV4-2 once TGTGCCAGCAGCCAAGATTGGTCAGGGGGGAATGAGCAGTTCTTC CASSQDWSGGNEQFF
. 18 TRBJ1-1 TRBV11-2 . TGTGCCAGCAGCTTAGCGATAGTGGGTCAGGGGTGGGGGCATCGGGCTTTCTTT CASSLAIVGQGWGHRAFF
. 14 TRBJ1-2 TRBV9 . TGTGCCAGCAGCCCGCAAGGCGGTAACTATGGCTACACCTTC CASSPQGGNYGYTF
TRBD1 15 TRBJ2-5 TRBV6-5 . TGTGCCAGCAGTTACACTCCGGGACAGGAAGAGACCCAGTACTTC CASSYTPGQEETQYF
TRBD1 17 TRBJ1-4 TRBV10-1 . TGCGCCAGCAGTGAGGAACTAGGGGACAGGGCTAATGAAAAACTGTTTTTT CASSEELGDRANEKLFF
TRBD1 15 TRBJ1-4 TRBV27 once TGTGCCAGCAAAAATCAGGGACAGGGAAGTGAAAAACTGTTTTTT CASKNQGQGSEKLFF
TRBD2 16 TRBJ2-3 TRBV7-6 . TGTGCCAGCAGCTTAGCGGGGACTAGCTCCACAGATACGCAGTATTTT CASSLAGTSSTDTQYF
. 17 TRBJ1-5 TRBV28 . TGTGCCAGCAGTTCGCAAGGGCCACAGGAGAACAATCAGCCCCAGCATTTT CASSSQGPQENNQPQHF
TRBD2 15 TRBJ2-7 TRBV5-1 . TGCGCCAGCAGCTTAAGGAGCGGGAGGGCCTGGGAGCAGTACTTC CASSLRSGRAWEQYF
TRBD2 14 TRBJ2-1 TRBV9 once TGTGCCAGCAGCGTGTGGGGAGGGGTGGATGAGCAGTTCTTC CASSVWGGVDEQFF
. 12 TRBJ1-1 TRBV2 . TGTGCCAGCCCCGCCGGGGACACTGAAGCTTTCTTT CASPAGDTEAFF
. 12 TRBJ1-1 TRBV28 . TGTGCCAGCAGTTTTAGGCGGACTGAAGCTTTCTTT CASSFRRTEAFF
TRBD2 15 TRBJ2-1 TRBV11-2 . TGTGCCAGCAGCGGGGGGGAGAGCTCCTACAATGAGCAGTTCTTC CASSGGESSYNEQFF
TRBD1 20 TRBJ2-1 TRBV2 . TGTGCCAGCAGTGAAGCGTGGGCCGGGACAGGGGGGTGGACGGACAATGAGCAGTTCTTC CASSEAWAGTGGWTDNEQFF
TRBD2 18 TRBJ2-2 TRBV11-2 . TGTGCCAGCAGCCGTTTGGGGGCGAGCGGGAGGACTTCCGGGGAGCTGTTTTTT CASSRLGASGRTSGELFF
. 14 TRBJ1-1 TRBV27 . TGTGCCAGCAGTTTATCATCACGGGGGTTGGCAGCTTTCTTT CASSLSSRGLAAFF
. 16 TRBJ2-7 TRBV6-8 . TGTGCCAGCAGCCCCTGGGGCATGTACCTCTCCTACGAGCAGTACTTC CASSPWGMYLSYEQYF
. 13 TRBJ2-7 TRBV15 . TGTGCCACCAGCAGAGGGGACACCTACGAGCAGTACTTC CATSRGDTYEQYF
. 14 TRBJ2-7 TRBV14 once TGTGCCAGCAGCCAGGCAAACAGGGTCTACGAGCAGTACTTC CASSQANRVYEQYF
. 14 TRBJ1-2 TRBV6-5 few TGTGCCAGCAGTTACTCGACTCAGCACTATGGCTACACCTTC CASSYSTQHYGYTF
. 15 TRBJ2-2 TRBV6-1 . TGTGCCAGCAGGGCATACGGAGGGCCTGTCGGGGAGCTGTTTTTT CASRAYGGPVGELFF
. 14 TRBJ1-2 TRBV30 once TGTGCCTGGAGCGGGTGGGGAGACACCTATGGCTACACCTTC CAWSGWGDTYGYTF
TRBD2 16 TRBJ2-1 TRBV4-3 . TGCGCCAGCAGCCGGACTAGCGGGGATATGGGTAATGAGCAGTTCTTC CASSRTSGDMGNEQFF
. 17 TRBJ2-1 TRBV7-3 . TGTGCCAGCAGCTTAAACCCGGGGAAAGGGTCCTACAATGAGCAGTTCTTC CASSLNPGKGSYNEQFF
. 12 TRBJ2-3 TRBV7-9 . TGTGCCAGCAGCTTAGACTGGGCGACGCAGTATTTT CASSLDWATQYF
TRBD1 17 TRBJ1-5 TRBV15 once TGTGCCACCAGCAGCCTTGCGGGACAGGGCGGCAATCAGCCCCAGCATTTT CATSSLAGQGGNQPQHF
TRBD1 15 TRBJ2-7 TRBV5-1 . TGCGCCAGCAGCTTCCGGGACAGGGGTGGGGACGAGCAGTACTTC CASSFRDRGGDEQYF
TRBD2 15 TRBJ2-5 TRBV5-1 . TGCGCCAGCAGCTTGGGAGGGAGGGAGTTGGAGACCCAGTACTTC CASSLGGRELETQYF
. 14 TRBJ2-7 TRBV25-1 . TGTGCCAGCAGCCCGAGGGCCAGCTCCTACGAGCAGTACTTC CASSPRASSYEQYF
. 14 TRBJ1-4 TRBV6-5 few TGTGCCAGCAGTTTGAACGGAGGTTTAGAAAAACTGTTTTTT CASSLNGGLEKLFF
. 14 TRBJ2-1 TRBV7-3 once TGTGCCAGCAGCTTAAGCGGGCCCCTCAATGAGCAGTTCTTC CASSLSGPLNEQFF
. 13 TRBJ2-3 TRBV7-9 . TGTGCCAGCAGCCCTCCTAGCACAGATACGCAGTATTTT CASSPPSTDTQYF
TRBD2 16 TRBJ2-3 TRBV5-1 once TGCGCCAGCAGCTTGGCACCGGGACTAGCTCTCGATACGCAGTATTTT CASSLAPGLALDTQYF
. 13 TRBJ2-7 TRBV28 . TGTGCCAGCAGTTTCAGGGACTTCTACGAGCAGTACTTC CASSFRDFYEQYF
. 14 TRBJ2-5 TRBV7-2 . TGTGCCAGCAGCACCCGACTAGATCTGAAGACCCAGTACTTC CASSTRLDLKTQYF
. 15 TRBJ1-5 TRBV6-5 . TGTGCCAGCAGTTACTCGCGTTTCAGCAATCAGCCCCAGCATTTT CASSYSRFSNQPQHF
. 13 TRBJ2-7 TRBV27 . TGTGCCAGCAGGTCGCGGGGCACCTACGAGCAGTACTTC CASRSRGTYEQYF
. 13 TRBJ2-7 TRBV5-1 . TGCGCCAGCAGCCACCCACAGGGCCGCGAGCAGTACTTC CASSHPQGREQYF
. 13 TRBJ1-1 TRBV7-9 . TGTGCCAGCAGCACAGAAAGGAACACTGAAGCTTTCTTT CASSTERNTEAFF
. 12 TRBJ1-6 TRBV6-5 few TGTGCCACCTCCGGAGGAAATTCACCCCTCCACTTT CATSGGNSPLHF
TRBD1 14 TRBJ1-5 TRBV19 . TGTGCCAGTAGTATAGGAGACAGGGGTCAGCCCCAGCATTTT CASSIGDRGQPQHF
. 19 TRBJ1-4 TRBV6-1 . TGTGCCAGCAGTGAAAGGCGGGGATGGGGGGGCGCAAATAATGAAAAACTGTTTTTT CASSERRGWGGANNEKLFF
. 14 TRBJ1-5 TRBV10-2 . TGCGCCAGCGGGAACTCGGGAAGCAATCAGCCCCAGCATTTT CASGNSGSNQPQHF
TRBD1 15 TRBJ1-5 TRBV18 . TGTGCCAGCTCACGGGAAACAGGGGGAAATCAGCCCCAGCATTTT CASSRETGGNQPQHF
. 13 TRBJ1-5 TRBV19 . TGTGCCAGTAGTACCCAGAGGAATCAGCCCCAGCATTTT CASSTQRNQPQHF
TRBD2 15 TRBJ2-7 TRBV5-1 . TGCGCCAGCAGCTTGGAGGCGGGAGGGTCATACGAGCAGTACTTC CASSLEAGGSYEQYF
TRBD1 15 TRBJ1-5 TRBV7-8 . TGTGCCAGCAGTTGGGGCGGGACAGGGAATCAGCCCCAGCATTTT CASSWGGTGNQPQHF
TRBD2 15 TRBJ2-1 TRBV10-3 . TGTGCCATCAGCGATATAGCGGGAACGGCAAATGAGCAGTTCTTC CAISDIAGTANEQFF
. 12 TRBJ2-4 TRBV7-9 . TGTGCCAGCAGCCCTGGGAGGAACATTCAGTACTTC CASSPGRNIQYF
TRBD2 15 TRBJ2-1 TRBV5-1 . TGCGCCAGCAGCGATTACGGACTAGAGAACAATGAGCAGTTCTTC CASSDYGLENNEQFF
TRBD1 13 TRBJ1-1 TRBV6-1 few TGTGCCAGCTCAACGAGACAGGGCCGAGAGGCTTTCTTT CASSTRQGREAFF
. 15 TRBJ2-1 TRBV9 . TGTGCCAGCAGCGTAGAGCCGGCCTCGAGGGATGAGCAGTTCTTC CASSVEPASRDEQFF
. 15 TRBJ1-1 TRBV4-3 . TGCGCCAGCAGCCCCGGACTGACGTCTAACACTGAAGCTTTCTTT CASSPGLTSNTEAFF
TRBD2 15 TRBJ2-1 TRBV18 once TGTGCCAGCTCAGAACTAGCGGGAGGGCGAAATGAGCAGTTCTTC CASSELAGGRNEQFF
. 16 TRBJ1-5 TRBV10-3 . TGTGCCATCGGGGAACCGGGAGCCACTAGCAATCAGCCCCAGCATTTT CAIGEPGATSNQPQHF
. 15 TRBJ1-1 TRBV5-8 . TGTGCCAGCAGCTACACGGACAGCCTGAACACTGAAGCTTTCTTT CASSYTDSLNTEAFF
. 12 TRBJ2-7 TRBV7-8 . TGTGCCAGCAGCTTAGCAAGCGGGGAGCAGTACTTC CASSLASGEQYF
TRBD1 14 TRBJ1-1 TRBV19 . TGTGCCAGTATGGGGGACAGGACGAACACTGAAGCTTTCTTT CASMGDRTNTEAFF
TRBD1 13 TRBJ2-7 TRBV5-4 . TGTGCCAGCAGCTTGGCCCCAGGGGGCGAGCAGTACTTC CASSLAPGGEQYF
TRBD2 16 TRBJ2-1 TRBV27 . TGTGCCAGCAGTCCGGGACTAGCGGACTCCTACAATGAGCAGTTCTTC CASSPGLADSYNEQFF